This record concerns one TCR beta chain sequence. Its antigen is not known. Generated by immunoSEQ multiplex PCR, the TCRdb table keeps only in-frame clones and is missing some. The top ten hold approximately 0.61% of the sample, which has roughly 60,000 clones, around 88% seen once. The data are from a study of OX40 agonist ivuxolimab in advanced cancers. General study results and limits: Among the lowest peripheral clonal expansion occurred in 0.1-3.0 mg/kg partial responders. Expanded clones belonging to CD8+ T cells outnumbered, on average, those of CD4+.

In germline, CDR1 is SNHLY, CDR2 FYNNEI. The CDR3 length is 15 residues. The V segment lost 5 bases and the J segment 1 base; nucleotides outside the gene matches: 6. Material: CD4+ or CD8+ T cells sorted from blood, obtained in a trial of the OX40 agonist ivuxolimab. The TCR originated in an adult with an advanced solid tumor such as melanoma, head and neck, liver or kidney cancer. The genes are TRBV2 and TRBJ2-3; 7 bases match TRBD1. The CDR3 nucleotides are TGTGCCAGCAGTTCAACCGACAGGGGCACAGATACGCAGTATTTT. It translates to CASSSTDRGTDTQYF.